This T cell receptor beta chain was sequenced during a study of cytomegalovirus exposure and HLA in healthy donors. The CDR3 has 14 residues. Trimming cost V 6 bases and J 5 bases; bases outside gene matches: 8. Looked up from germline, CDR1 is MNHEY and CDR2 is SVGAGI. On this clone itself: Its matching antigen is unknown.

The PCR employed 60 Vbeta primers together with 13 Jbeta primers. Sequencing used immunoSEQ multiplex PCR; TCRdb keeps in-frame clones, though not all of them. The data hold roughly 150,000 clones, with 82% observed a single time. Broader study findings: Rare TCR sequences predominated, though certain public TCRs were found in many donors. One later analysis reportedly identified an Asian-associated ancestry cluster that showed fewer N-insertions than the approximately 670-donor mean. In the analysis, some V segments, TRBV6-2 and TRBV6-3 included, were excluded as indistinguishable.

The TCR sequence derives from a girl between 10 and 17 years old in good health and CMV-seropositive. Sample: PBMCs. The chain couples TRBV6-5 to TRBJ1-1; 8 bases are shared with TRBD1. The CDR3 bases are TGTGCCAGCAGCTTGCGGACAGGGCGAACTGAAGCTTTCTTT. Protein sequence: CASSLRTGRTEAFF.